The T cell receptor beta chain described here comes from a study of pediatric ulcerative colitis. Study-wide results and limits: Ulcerative colitis patients shared more blood-rectal clones than controls.

Only in-frame clones appear in the TCRdb table, and some are missing; sequencing was by immunoSEQ multiplex PCR. The sample records 57,000 or so clones, approximately 87% being singletons. Colonoscopy and blood draw happened at the same time. Germline V gene sequence: CDR1 SEHNR, CDR2 FQNEAQ (reference sequence). V lost 1 base and J 5 bases, leaving 20 bases between the germline ends. The CDR3 sequence is 17 residues long. To note about this clone: Its antigen is unidentified.

This clonotype was obtained from a boy aged 10-17 years who was a control in a study of pediatric ulcerative colitis. The chain couples TRBV7-9 to TRBJ2-5; D might be TRBD1 (6 bases). Sequencing input: blood. CDR3 nucleotide sequence: TGTGCCAGCAGCTTAGATGACACAGAAGGGGGATGGGAGACCCAGTACTTC. This gives the protein CASSLDDTEGGWETQYF.